A selection of T cell receptor beta chains follows, all from one sample in a study of shared T cell receptors in the human thymus. Sequenced by immunoSEQ multiplex PCR; TCRdb stores in-frame clones only, minus some. The data show around 730,000 clones, roughly 88% seen once. These data also featured in a second study, about human thymus T cells.

The source material was thymocytes. The receptors stem from a girl under three years old with a congenital heart defect. Both conserved end residues are part of each CDR3. D genes are given only for firm matches. Clone size is shown for a subset of rows, as once, few, many or a class of expanded clone.

clone size,V gene,D gene,J gene,CDR3 DNA,CDR3 protein
.,TRBV4-1,TRBD1,TRBJ1-1,TGCGCCAGCAGCCAGGGAAAAACTACAGGGGGCACTGAAGCTTTCTTT,CASSQGKTTGGTEAFF
few,TRBV4-1,TRBD1,TRBJ2-3,TGCGCCAGCAGCCAAGAAGGCTCAACAGGGGTAAACGCAGATACGCAGTATTTT,CASSQEGSTGVNADTQYF
.,TRBV18,TRBD1,TRBJ1-3,TGTGCCAGCTCACCTCCGGACAGGTTAATATCTGGCGACACCATATATTTT,CASSPPDRLISGDTIYF
once,TRBV5-6,TRBD1,TRBJ2-7,TGTGCCAGCAGCTTACCCCGGCAGGGGGCGGGTGAGCAGTACTTC,CASSLPRQGAGEQYF
.,TRBV6-6,TRBD2,TRBJ2-7,TGTGCCAGCAGTGGGGGGGTCGGGGGGGCTTACGAGCAGTACTTC,CASSGGVGGAYEQYF
.,TRBV5-5,TRBD1,TRBJ1-4,TGTGCCAGCAACCCAAGGCCCACAGGGGGCCTTAATGAAAAACTGTTTTTT,CASNPRPTGGLNEKLFF
.,TRBV28,TRBD2,TRBJ2-1,TGTGCCAGCAGCCGGACTAGGTCAAGGGAGCAGTTCTTC,CASSRTRSREQFF
.,TRBV20-1,.,TRBJ2-2,TGCAGTGCTAGAGATATCGGGGAGCTGTTTTTT,CSARDIGELFF
.,TRBV6-6,.,TRBJ1-1,TGTGCCAGCAGTTACCCGCTGAAGAGGGTGAGGGCCGTCTCTTTCTTT,CASSYPLKRVRAVSFF
.,TRBV6-5,.,TRBJ1-4,TGTGCCAGCAGTCCCCAGTGGGAGGTTCAGGAAAAACTGTTTTTT,CASSPQWEVQEKLFF
.,TRBV30,TRBD1,TRBJ1-5,TGTGCCTGGAGTAATCCGGGACAGGGCCGTCAGCCCCAGCATTTT,CAWSNPGQGRQPQHF
.,TRBV7-2,.,TRBJ1-2,TGTGCCAGCAGCTTGCCAACATGGTGTGGCTACACCTTC,CASSLPTWCGYTF
.,TRBV5-1,.,TRBJ1-3,TGCGCCAGCAGCTTGGGACGGGAACCAGGAAACACCATATATTTT,CASSLGREPGNTIYF
.,TRBV5-6,.,TRBJ1-2,TGTGCCAGCAGCTTGAAATCCCTCTGGGTGGAGGACTATGGCTACACCTTC,CASSLKSLWVEDYGYTF
.,TRBV28,.,TRBJ1-1,TGTGCCAGCAGTCAGTGGACTTGGCCCCCCACTGAAGCTTTCTTT,CASSQWTWPPTEAFF
.,TRBV4-1,TRBD1,TRBJ1-4,TGCGCCAGCAGCCTCCCGGGGGGACAGGGGGCGCGGACTAATGAAAAACTGTTTTTT,CASSLPGGQGARTNEKLFF
few,TRBV19,.,TRBJ1-1,TGTGCCAGTAGTACAGGGCCTGATAGGACTGAAGCTTTCTTT,CASSTGPDRTEAFF
few,TRBV10-3,.,TRBJ1-5,TGTGCCATCGGAGTCGGGCGGGGGCCGACGAATCAGCCCCAGCATTTT,CAIGVGRGPTNQPQHF
.,TRBV4-3,TRBD1,TRBJ1-6,TGCGCCAGCAGCCAACAACCAGGGGGTTCGTCACCCCTCCACTTT,CASSQQPGGSSPLHF
once,TRBV7-5,.,TRBJ2-7,TGTGCCAGAAGCTTAGTTTCCGGGAGGCCCTACGAGCAGTACTTC,CARSLVSGRPYEQYF
.,TRBV11-2,.,TRBJ1-2,TGTGCCAGCAGCTTAGCGCAGGGGTGGGGAGCCCTATATGGCTACACCTTC,CASSLAQGWGALYGYTF